The sequence of this T cell receptor beta chain was determined in a study of PD-L1 blockade in urothelial cancer (dated by TCRdb to between 2016 and 2019). Broadly, across the study: Every patient began therapy in the mid-2010s and was given atezolizumab 1,200 mg intravenously every 3 weeks. An ECOG performance status of 0 or 1 was recorded for the patients, and 0 to 3 prior chemotherapy regimens had been received by the patients. The study was an exploratory multi-omic analysis of somatic, immune and clinical correlates of response to PD-L1 blockade with atezolizumab in urothelial cancer. In the same patients, whole exome sequencing and RNA sequencing of pretreatment tumors were performed in addition to TCR sequencing. Pretreatment blood TCR-seq was available for twenty-nine patients, at least one posttreatment blood collection was obtained for 25 or so patients, and tumor TCR-seq was available for 25 or so patients. A median of about 150,000 T cells and 83,000 or so unique TCRs was obtained from blood samples, and a median clonality of 0.080 was observed. Pretreatment tumor samples, along with matched peripheral blood serially collected before and after atezolizumab treatment, were subjected to TCR sequencing. Twenty-five of 29 patients were males with bladder-origin urothelial cancer, and about 60% of the roughly 30 reported a prior smoking history. Blood samples were analyzed at two time points: 3 weeks after treatment start (second dose) and 6 weeks after treatment start. Durable clinical benefit was achieved by nine patients but not by the remaining 20. Durable clinical benefit meant progression-free survival longer than 6 months, and TCR features were also tested against progression-free and overall survival. Broad study findings and their caveats: Patients with durable benefit showed greater expansion of tumor-associated TCR clones in peripheral blood 3 weeks after starting treatment (n of about 20, p = 0.022). Small sample size (n ≈ 28) and many exploratory analyses mean the results are intended to be hypothesis-generating. Improved progression-free and overall survival was associated with having pretreatment peripheral blood TCR clonality below the median.

As regards this clone: Its antigen target is currently unknown. No much larger clonotype is one base removed from it; base qualities were not supplied.

Synthetic TCR analog templates were spiked into each PCR to estimate absolute template abundance from read counts. The immunoSEQ assay was used to amplify TCRbeta CDR3 regions from genomic DNA with bias-controlled V and J gene primers. Sequencing of rearranged TCRbeta segments was done at approximately 20X coverage. On the study's bioinformatics: Sequencing errors were corrected by clustering and CDR3s were annotated against IMGT to assign V, D and J genes. Downstream analyses used only productive TCRbeta rearrangements and left out out-of-frame or stop-codon sequences. To compute clonality, Shannon entropy was normalized by the log of the number of unique productive sequences and then subtracted from one. Clones differing between time points or between blood and tumor were identified using Fisher's exact test with Benjamini-Hochberg correction, with an adjusted p below 0.01 applied as the threshold. The source is immuneACCESS, and TCRdb retained only in-frame sequences with V and J called. Part of the clones is not carried over; for the studies checked, unresolved V genes explain less than half of this, and the remainder is unexplained. V and J calls and clone size are as listed in that table; D and trimming were resolved from the DNA. This sample is represented by some 84,000 clones; about nine tenths of them were singletons. The ten largest clones take up roughly 5.7% of the sample.

The cohort comprised 30 or so patients with locally advanced or metastatic urothelial carcinoma treated at Memorial Sloan Kettering on a trial protocol. Peripheral blood mononuclear cells were collected pretreatment and during treatment, with between 1 and 8 total time points obtained per patient. The Qiagen DNeasy Blood extraction kit was used to purify genomic DNA from total PBMCs and tumor samples. PBMCs were collected pretreatment and during treatment, and were isolated and stored as previously described. The germline V gene provides CDR1 SGHRS and CDR2 YFSETQ. Counted from cysteine to phenylalanine, this CDR3 has 15 amino acids. Only the CDR3 DNA stays, 45 bases, in frame from base 1. Compared with germline, V lacks 4 bases and J lacks 2 bases; bases without a gene match: 6.

The V gene is TRBV5-1 and the J gene is TRBJ2-7, with 10 bases in between that match TRBD1. The sequence was collected from a woman between 70 and 85 years old with urothelial cancer. The sample consisted of PBMCs, taken around atezolizumab (anti-PD-L1) treatment. DNA sequence: TGCGCCAGCAGCCTAGGACAGGGGGGAACCTACGAGCAGTACTTC. It codes for CASSLGQGGTYEQYF.